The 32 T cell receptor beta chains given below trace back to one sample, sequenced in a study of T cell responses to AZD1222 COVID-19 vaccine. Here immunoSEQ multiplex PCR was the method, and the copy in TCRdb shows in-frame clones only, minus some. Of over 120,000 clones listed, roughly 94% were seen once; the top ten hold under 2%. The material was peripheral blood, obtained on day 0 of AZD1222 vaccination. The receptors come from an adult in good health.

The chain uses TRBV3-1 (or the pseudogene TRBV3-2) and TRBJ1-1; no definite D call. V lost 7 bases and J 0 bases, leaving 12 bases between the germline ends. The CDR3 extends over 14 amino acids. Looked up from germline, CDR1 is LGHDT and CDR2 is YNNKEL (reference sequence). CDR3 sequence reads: CASTPLQMNTEAFF. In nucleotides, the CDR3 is TGTGCCAGCACCCCGCTTCAGATGAACACTGAAGCTTTCTTT.

In nucleotides, the CDR3 is TGCGCCAGCGGGCGCGACCTAGGCAATCAGCCCCAGCATTTT. This translates into CASGRDLGNQPQHF. The chain joins TRBV10-1 to TRBJ1-5; D ambiguous. The germline gives CDR1 WNHNN, CDR2 SYGVQD (reference sequence). CDR3 size: 14 residues. V gave up 8 bases and J gave up 2 bases, with 13 bases separating them.

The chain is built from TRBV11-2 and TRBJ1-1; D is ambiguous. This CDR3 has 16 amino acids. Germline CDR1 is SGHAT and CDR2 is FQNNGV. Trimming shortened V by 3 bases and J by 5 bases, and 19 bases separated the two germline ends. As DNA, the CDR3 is TGTGCCAGCAGCTTGGCGGAGGGCGGGGTGATTACTGAAGCTTTCTTT. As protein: CASSLAEGGVITEAFF. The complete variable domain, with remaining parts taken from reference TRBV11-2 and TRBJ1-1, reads EAGVAQSPRYKIIEKRQSVAFWCNPISGHATLYWYQQILGQGPKLLIQFQNNGVVDDSQLPKDRFSAERLKGVDSTLKIQPAKLEDSAVYLCASSLAEGGVITEAFFGQGTRLTVV.

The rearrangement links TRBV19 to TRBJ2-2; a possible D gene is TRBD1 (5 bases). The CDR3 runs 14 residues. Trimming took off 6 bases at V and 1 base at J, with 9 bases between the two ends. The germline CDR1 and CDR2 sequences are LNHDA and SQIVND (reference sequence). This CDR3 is CASSPTGNTGELFF. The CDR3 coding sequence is TGTGCCAGTAGCCCAACAGGGAACACCGGGGAGCTGTTTTTT.

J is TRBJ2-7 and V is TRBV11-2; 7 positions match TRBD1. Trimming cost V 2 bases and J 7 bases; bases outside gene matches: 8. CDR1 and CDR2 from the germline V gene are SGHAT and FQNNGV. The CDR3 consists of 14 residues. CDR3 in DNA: TGTGCCAGCAGCTTATCGAGGGGGCAGGGTGAGCAGTACTTC. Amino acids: CASSLSRGQGEQYF. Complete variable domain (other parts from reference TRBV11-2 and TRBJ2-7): EAGVAQSPRYKIIEKRQSVAFWCNPISGHATLYWYQQILGQGPKLLIQFQNNGVVDDSQLPKDRFSAERLKGVDSTLKIQPAKLEDSAVYLCASSLSRGQGEQYFGPGTRLTVT.

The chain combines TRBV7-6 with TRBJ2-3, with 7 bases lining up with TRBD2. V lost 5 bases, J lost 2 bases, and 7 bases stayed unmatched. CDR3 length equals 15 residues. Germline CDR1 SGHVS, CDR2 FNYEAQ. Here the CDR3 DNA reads TGTGCCAGCAGCCCGCGGGACTATAACACAGATACGCAGTATTTT. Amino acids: CASSPRDYNTDTQYF.

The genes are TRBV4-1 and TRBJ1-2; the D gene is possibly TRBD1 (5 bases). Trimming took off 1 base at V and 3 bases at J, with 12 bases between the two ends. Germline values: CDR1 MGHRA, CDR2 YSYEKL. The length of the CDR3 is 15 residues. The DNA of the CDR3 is TGCGCCAGCAGCCAAGCCACGAGGGGCCACTATGGCTACACCTTC. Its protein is CASSQATRGHYGYTF.

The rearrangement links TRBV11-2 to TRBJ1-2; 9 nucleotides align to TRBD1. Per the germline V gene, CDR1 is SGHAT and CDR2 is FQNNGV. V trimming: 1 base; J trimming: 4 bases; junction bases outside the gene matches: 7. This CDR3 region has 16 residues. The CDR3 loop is CASSLVGGQGVYGYTF. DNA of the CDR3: TGTGCCAGCAGCTTAGTCGGGGGACAGGGTGTCTATGGCTACACCTTC.

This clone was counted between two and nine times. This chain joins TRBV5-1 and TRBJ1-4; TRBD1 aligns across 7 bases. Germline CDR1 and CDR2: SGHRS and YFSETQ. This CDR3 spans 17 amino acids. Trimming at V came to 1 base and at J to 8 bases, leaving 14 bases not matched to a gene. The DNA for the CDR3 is TGCGCCAGCAGCTTGATCCCGCAGACAGGGTATGAGGAAAAACTGTTTTTT. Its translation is CASSLIPQTGYEEKLFF.

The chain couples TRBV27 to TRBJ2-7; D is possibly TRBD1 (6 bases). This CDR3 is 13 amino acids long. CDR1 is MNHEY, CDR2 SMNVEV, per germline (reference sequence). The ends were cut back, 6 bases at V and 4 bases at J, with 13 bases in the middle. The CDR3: CASSRDRRYEQYF. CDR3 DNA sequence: TGTGCCAGCAGCCGAGACAGGCGATACGAGCAGTACTTC.

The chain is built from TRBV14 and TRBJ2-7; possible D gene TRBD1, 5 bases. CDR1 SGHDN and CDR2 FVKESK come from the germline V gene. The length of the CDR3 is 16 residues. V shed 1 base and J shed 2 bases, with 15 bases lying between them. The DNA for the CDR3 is TGTGCCAGCAGCCAAGTCGGGCAGGGAAAAGCCTACGAGCAGTACTTC. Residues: CASSQVGQGKAYEQYF.

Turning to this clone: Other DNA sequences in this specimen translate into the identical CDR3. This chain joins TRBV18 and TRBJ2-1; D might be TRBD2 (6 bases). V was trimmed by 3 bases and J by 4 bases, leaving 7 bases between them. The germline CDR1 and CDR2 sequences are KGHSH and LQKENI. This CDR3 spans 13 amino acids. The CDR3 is CASSPGGYNEQFF. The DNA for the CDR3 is TGTGCCAGCTCACCGGGGGGTTACAATGAGCAGTTCTTC.

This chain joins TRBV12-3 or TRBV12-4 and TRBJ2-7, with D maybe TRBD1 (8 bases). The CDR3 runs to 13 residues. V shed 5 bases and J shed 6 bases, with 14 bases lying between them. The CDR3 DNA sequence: TGTGCCAGCAGTAGGACAGGGAGGGGCGAGCAGTACTTC. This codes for CASSRTGRGEQYF.

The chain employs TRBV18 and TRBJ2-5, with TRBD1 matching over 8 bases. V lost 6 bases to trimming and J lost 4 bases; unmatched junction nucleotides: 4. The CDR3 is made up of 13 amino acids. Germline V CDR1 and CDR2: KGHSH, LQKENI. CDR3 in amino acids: CASSQGARETQYF. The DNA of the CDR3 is TGTGCCAGCTCTCAGGGGGCGCGAGAGACCCAGTACTTC.

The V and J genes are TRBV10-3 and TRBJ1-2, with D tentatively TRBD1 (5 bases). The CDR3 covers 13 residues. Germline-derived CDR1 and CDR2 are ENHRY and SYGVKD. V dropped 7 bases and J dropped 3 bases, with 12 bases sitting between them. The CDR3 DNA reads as TGTGCCATCAACCAGGGAGGCTACTATGGCTACACCTTC. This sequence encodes CAINQGGYYGYTF.

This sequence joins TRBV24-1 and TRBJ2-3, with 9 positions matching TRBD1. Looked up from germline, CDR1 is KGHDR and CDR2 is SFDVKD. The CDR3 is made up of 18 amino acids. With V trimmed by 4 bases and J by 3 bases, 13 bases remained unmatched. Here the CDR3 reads CATSDPTGTGLGTDTQYF. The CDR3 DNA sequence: TGTGCCACCAGTGACCCGACGGGGACAGGGTTAGGGACAGATACGCAGTATTTT.

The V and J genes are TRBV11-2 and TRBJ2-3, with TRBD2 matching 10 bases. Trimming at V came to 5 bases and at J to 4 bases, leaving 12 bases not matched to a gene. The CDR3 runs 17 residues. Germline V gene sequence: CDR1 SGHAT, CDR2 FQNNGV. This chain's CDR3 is CASSLRERGGVADTQYF. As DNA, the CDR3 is TGTGCCAGCAGCCTACGTGAGCGGGGGGGCGTCGCAGATACGCAGTATTTT.

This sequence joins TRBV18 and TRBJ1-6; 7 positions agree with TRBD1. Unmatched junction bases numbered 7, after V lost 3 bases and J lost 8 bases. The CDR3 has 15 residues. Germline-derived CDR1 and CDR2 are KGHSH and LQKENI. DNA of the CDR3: TGTGCCAGCTCACCGAGAGGGGGCAGGGATTCACCCCTCCACTTT. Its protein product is CASSPRGGRDSPLHF.

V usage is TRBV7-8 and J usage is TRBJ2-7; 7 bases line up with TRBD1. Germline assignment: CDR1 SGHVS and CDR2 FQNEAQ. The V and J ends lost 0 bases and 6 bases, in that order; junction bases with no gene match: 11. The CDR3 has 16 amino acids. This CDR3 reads CASSLARGGGWGEQYF. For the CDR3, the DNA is TGTGCCAGCAGCTTAGCGAGAGGGGGCGGTTGGGGCGAGCAGTACTTC.

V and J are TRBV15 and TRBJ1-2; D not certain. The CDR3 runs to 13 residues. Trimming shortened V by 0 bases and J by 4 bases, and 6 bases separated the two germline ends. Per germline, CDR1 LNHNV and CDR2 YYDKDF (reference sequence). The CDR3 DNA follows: TGTGCCACCAGCAGAGACGGGGTCTATGGCTACACCTTC. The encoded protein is CATSRDGVYGYTF.

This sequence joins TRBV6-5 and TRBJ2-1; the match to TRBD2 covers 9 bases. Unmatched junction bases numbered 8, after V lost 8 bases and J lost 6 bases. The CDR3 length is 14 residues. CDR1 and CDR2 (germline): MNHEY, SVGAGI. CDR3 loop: CASLRTSAGNEQFF. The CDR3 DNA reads TGTGCCAGCCTCAGGACTAGCGCAGGCAATGAGCAGTTCTTC.

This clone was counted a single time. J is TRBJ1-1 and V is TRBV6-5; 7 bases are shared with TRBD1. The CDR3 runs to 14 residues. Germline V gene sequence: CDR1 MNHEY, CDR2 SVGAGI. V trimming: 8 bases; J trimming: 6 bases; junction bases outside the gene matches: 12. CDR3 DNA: TGTGCCAGCGGGGCCGACAGGGCGGGCTCTGAAGCTTTCTTT. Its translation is CASGADRAGSEAFF.

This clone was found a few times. CDR3 nucleotides: TGCAGCGTTGAATGGGACGGATCTGAAGCTTTCTTT. Its translation is CSVEWDGSEAFF. The chain is built from TRBV29-1 and TRBJ1-1, with D possibly matching TRBD1 (5 bases). From germline, CDR1 is SQVTM and CDR2 ANQGSEA. This CDR3 comprises 12 residues. V shed 2 bases and J shed 6 bases, with 10 bases lying between them.

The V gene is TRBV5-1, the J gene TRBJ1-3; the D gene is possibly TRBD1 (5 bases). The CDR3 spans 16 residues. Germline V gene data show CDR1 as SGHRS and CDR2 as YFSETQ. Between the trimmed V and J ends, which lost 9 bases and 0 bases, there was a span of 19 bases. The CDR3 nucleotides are TGCGCCACCAAATGTCCGGGGCCCTTCTCTGGAAACACCATATATTTT. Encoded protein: CATKCPGPFSGNTIYF.

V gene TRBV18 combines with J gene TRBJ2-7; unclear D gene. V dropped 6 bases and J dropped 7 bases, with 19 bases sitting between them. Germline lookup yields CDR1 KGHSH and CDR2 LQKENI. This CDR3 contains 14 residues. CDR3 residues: CASSPRVVSGEQYF. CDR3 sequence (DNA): TGTGCCAGCTCGCCTAGGGTGGTATCTGGTGAGCAGTACTTC. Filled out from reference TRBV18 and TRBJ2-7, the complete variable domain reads NAGVMQNPRHLVRRRGQEARLRCSPMKGHSHVYWYRQLPEEGLKFMVYLQKENIIDESGMPKERFSAEFPKEGPSILRIQQVVRGDSAAYFCASSPRVVSGEQYFGPGTRLTVT.

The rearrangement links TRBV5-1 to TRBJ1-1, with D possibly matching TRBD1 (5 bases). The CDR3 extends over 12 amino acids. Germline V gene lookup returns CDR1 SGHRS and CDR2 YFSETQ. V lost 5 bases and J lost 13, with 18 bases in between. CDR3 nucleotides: TGCGCCAGCAGTGTCTCATTGCCGGGGGTTTTCTTT. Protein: CASSVSLPGVFF.

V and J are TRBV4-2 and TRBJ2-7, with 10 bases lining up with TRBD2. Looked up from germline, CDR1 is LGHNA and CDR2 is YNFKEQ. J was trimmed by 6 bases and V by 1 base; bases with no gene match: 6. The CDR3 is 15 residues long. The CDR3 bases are TGTGCCAGCAGCCAAGTTTTACTAGCGGGGACCGAGCAGTACTTC. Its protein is CASSQVLLAGTEQYF.

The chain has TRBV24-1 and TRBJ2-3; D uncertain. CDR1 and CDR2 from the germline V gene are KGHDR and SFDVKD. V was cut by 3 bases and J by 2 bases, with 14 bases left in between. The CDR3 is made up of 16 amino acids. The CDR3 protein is CATSDPTAVHTDTQYF. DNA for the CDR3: TGTGCCACCAGTGATCCGACGGCCGTTCACACAGATACGCAGTATTTT.

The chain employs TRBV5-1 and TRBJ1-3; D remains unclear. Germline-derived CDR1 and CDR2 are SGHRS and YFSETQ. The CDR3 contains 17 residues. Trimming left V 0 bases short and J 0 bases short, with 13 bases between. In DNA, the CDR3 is TGCGCCAGCAGCTTGGAGGGCAGGAGTCGCTCTGGAAACACCATATATTTT. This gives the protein CASSLEGRSRSGNTIYF. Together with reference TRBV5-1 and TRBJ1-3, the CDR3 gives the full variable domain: KAGVTQTPRYLIKTRGQQVTLSCSPISGHRSVSWYQQTPGQGLQFLFEYFSETQRNKGNFPGRFSGRQFSNSRSEMNVSTLELGDSALYLCASSLEGRSRSGNTIYFGEGSWLTVV.

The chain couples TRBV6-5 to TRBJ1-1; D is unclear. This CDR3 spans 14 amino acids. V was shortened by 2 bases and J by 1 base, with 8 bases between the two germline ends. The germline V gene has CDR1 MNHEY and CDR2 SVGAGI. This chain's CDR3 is CASSYGRGNTEAFF. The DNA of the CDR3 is TGTGCCAGCAGTTACGGTCGGGGGAACACTGAAGCTTTCTTT.

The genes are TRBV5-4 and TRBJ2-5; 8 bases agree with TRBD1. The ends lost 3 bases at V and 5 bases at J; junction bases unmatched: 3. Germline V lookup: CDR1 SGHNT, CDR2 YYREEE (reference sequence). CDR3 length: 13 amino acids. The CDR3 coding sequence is TGTGCCAGCAGCTATACAGGGGGGGAGACCCAGTACTTC. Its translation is CASSYTGGETQYF.

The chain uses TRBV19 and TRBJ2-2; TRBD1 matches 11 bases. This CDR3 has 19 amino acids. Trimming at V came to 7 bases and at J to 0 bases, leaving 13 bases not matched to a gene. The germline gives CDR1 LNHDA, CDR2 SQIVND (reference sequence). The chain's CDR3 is CASTSRWGQGDPNTGELFF. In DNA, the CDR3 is TGTGCCAGTACCTCGCGATGGGGACAGGGGGACCCGAACACCGGGGAGCTGTTTTTT.